These 23 T cell receptor beta chains originate from one sample sequenced in a study of early T cells in non-severe SARS-CoV-2 infection. MiXCR, run by TCRdb on the 5' RACE reads, gives a single entry per CDR3 protein. The table has roughly 51,000 distinct CDR3 sequences, roughly 6% seen once. The input for sequencing was whole blood, taken at baseline. The receptors stem from an adult who was a healthcare worker with PCR-confirmed SARS-CoV-2 infection or an uninfected control (not recorded which).

The chain links TRBV2 to TRBJ2-1; a possible D gene is TRBD2 (6 bases). This CDR3 spans 13 amino acids. V gave up 2 bases and J gave up 10 bases, with 12 bases separating them. The germline CDR1 and CDR2 sequences are SNHLY and FYNNEI. Written as DNA, the CDR3 is TGTGCCAGCAGTGAAACGGGGGTAGGGGAGCAGTTCTTC. Encoded protein: CASSETGVGEQFF.

This clonotype was seen only a few times. The chain links TRBV6-2 or TRBV6-3 to TRBJ2-7, with 7 bases identical to TRBD1. The length of the CDR3 is 14 residues. Per the germline V gene, CDR1 is MNHEY and CDR2 is SVGEGT. Trimming removed 7 bases from V and 4 bases from J; junction bases left unmatched: 10. CDR3 amino acids: CASTPGTARYEQYF. The CDR3 bases are TGTGCCAGCACCCCGGGGACAGCAAGATACGAGCAGTACTTC.

This clonotype was recorded many times. The chain recombines TRBV20-1 with TRBJ2-5, with 9 bases aligning to TRBD2. The V and J ends lost 0 bases and 4 bases, in that order; junction bases with no gene match: 12. The CDR3 covers 17 residues. Germline V gene lookup returns CDR1 DFQATT and CDR2 SNEGSKA (reference sequence). CDR3 DNA sequence: TGCAGTGCTAGAGATTTAGTCAGCGGGGGGCCCCTAGAGACCCAGTACTTC. Residues: CSARDLVSGGPLETQYF.

This clonotype was counted between two and nine times. The rearrangement links TRBV20-1 to TRBJ2-3, with 9 bases identical to TRBD2. V trimming: 5 bases; J trimming: 6 bases; junction bases outside the gene matches: 12. CDR3 length equals 15 residues. Germline V gives CDR1 DFQATT, CDR2 SNEGSKA (reference sequence). The CDR3 region has the DNA TGCAGTGCTCAGCGGGTAGCGGGGGTCGGCGATACGCAGTATTTT. This encodes CSAQRVAGVGDTQYF.

This clonotype was counted a few times. This chain links TRBV28 with TRBJ1-6; D remains ambiguous. The length of the CDR3 is 12 residues. Germline lookup yields CDR1 MDHEN and CDR2 SYDVKM. The germline V and J ends were trimmed by 5 bases and 3 bases, with 2 bases remaining between them. The CDR3 here is CASSNYNSPLHF. In DNA form, the CDR3 reads TGTGCCAGCAGTAACTATAATTCACCCCTCCACTTT. Complete variable domain (other parts from reference TRBV28 and TRBJ1-6): DVKVTQSSRYLVKRTGEKVFLECVQDMDHENMFWYRQDPGLGLRLIYFSYDVKMKEKGDIPEGYSVSREKKERFSLILESASTNQTSMYLCASSNYNSPLHFGNGTRLTVT.

This clonotype was seen more than once but under ten times. The rearrangement uses TRBV20-1 and TRBJ2-1; TRBD1 is a possible D gene (5 bases). The CDR3 is made up of 13 amino acids. Trimming removed 6 bases at V and 3 bases at J, with 12 bases between. The germline CDR1 and CDR2 sequences are DFQATT and SNEGSKA (reference sequence). The CDR3: CSAWGQGYNEQFF. CDR3 bases: TGCAGTGCGTGGGGTCAGGGCTACAATGAGCAGTTCTTC.

The CDR3 DNA sequence: TGCGCCAGCAGCCATGACGGGATCAGCTCCTACAATGAGCAGTTCTTC. This sequence encodes CASSHDGISSYNEQFF. This chain uses TRBV4-3 with TRBJ2-1, with D perhaps TRBD2 (5 bases). Germline loops: CDR1 LGHNA, CDR2 YSLEER. Trimming cost V 3 bases and J 0 bases, with 12 bases left between them. This CDR3 spans 16 amino acids.

This clonotype is deemed medium-sized (0.01 to 0.1%). This chain connects TRBV7-9 to TRBJ2-1, with TRBD1 matching over 8 bases. There are 15 residues in the CDR3. Germline values: CDR1 SEHNR, CDR2 FQNEAQ (reference sequence). After removal of 6 bases from V and 6 bases from J, the junction contained 10 bases not matched to a gene. CDR3 in amino acids: CASSYGQGVGNEQFF. Written as DNA, the CDR3 is TGTGCCAGCAGTTACGGACAGGGCGTGGGCAATGAGCAGTTCTTC.

The V call is TRBV6-5, the J call TRBJ2-3; TRBD2 might be the D (5 bases). Trimming took off 7 bases at V and 1 base at J, with 12 bases between the two ends. Per germline, CDR1 MNHEY and CDR2 SVGAGI. This CDR3 is 14 amino acids long. DNA for the CDR3: TGTGCCAGCAACTTCCTAGCTCGCACAGATACGCAGTATTTT. Translating gives CASNFLARTDTQYF.

This clonotype was detected ten times or more. The gene calls are TRBV6-1 and TRBJ2-7; 8 bases fit TRBD1. The junction had 15 bases not matched to a gene; V was cut back by 5 bases and J by 9 bases. Germline V CDR1 and CDR2: MNHNS, SASEGT. This CDR3 has 15 residues. CDR3 in DNA: TGTGCCAGCAGTAAAGACAGGGGACACCCCGTTTGGCAGTACTTC. As protein: CASSKDRGHPVWQYF.

Ten or more counts support this clonotype. The chain couples TRBV6-6 to TRBJ1-5; TRBD1 matches at 8 bases. V was clipped by 0 bases and J by 6 bases; unmatched bases: 13. The CDR3 consists of 18 residues. CDR1 and CDR2 from the germline V gene are MNHNY and SVGAGI (reference sequence). CDR3 nucleotides: TGTGCCAGCAGTTACTCCAATGCTTGGCAGGGGGCTCGTCAGCCCCAGCATTTT. Its protein is CASSYSNAWQGARQPQHF.

The chain joins TRBV18 to TRBJ2-2, with 7 bases fitting TRBD2. The junction had 9 bases not matched to a gene; V was cut back by 1 base and J by 7 bases. This CDR3 region has 16 residues. Looked up from germline, CDR1 is KGHSH and CDR2 is LQKENI. The CDR3 DNA reads as TGTGCCAGCTCACCACGATCCGGGAGGTTCGGCGGGGAGCTGTTTTTT. It translates to CASSPRSGRFGGELFF.

This chain connects TRBV20-1 to TRBJ2-5; 8 bases match TRBD2. Germline CDR1 and CDR2: DFQATT and SNEGSKA (reference sequence). With 0 bases clipped from V and 4 bases from J, the junction kept 7 bases outside the gene matches. The CDR3 extends over 15 amino acids. For the CDR3, the DNA is TGCAGTGCTAGAGATAACGGGGGGGCACCAGAGACCCAGTACTTC. Encoded protein: CSARDNGGAPETQYF.

This clonotype has a count of ten or more. This chain links TRBV7-2 with TRBJ2-5; D is unclear. The CDR3 extends over 14 amino acids. The germline V gene has CDR1 SGHTA and CDR2 FQGNSA. The V end lost 5 bases, the J end lost 0 bases, and 10 bases lay between the germline ends. The CDR3, as DNA: TGTGCCAGCAGCCCCTGGACGTACCAAGAGACCCAGTACTTC. Amino acid sequence: CASSPWTYQETQYF. Looking up the rest from reference TRBV7-2 and TRBJ2-5 gives the full variable domain: GAGVSQSPSNKVTEKGKDVELRCDPISGHTALYWYRQSLGQGLEFLIYFQGNSAPDKSGLPSDRFSAERTGGSVSTLTIQRTQQEDSAVYLCASSPWTYQETQYFGPGTRLLVL.

This clonotype was seen repeatedly, ten times or more. This rearrangement joins TRBV7-2 to TRBJ2-5; maybe TRBD1 (6 bases). Germline CDR1 and CDR2: SGHTA and FQGNSA. V was cut by 3 bases and J by 2 bases, with 7 bases left in between. This CDR3 has 13 amino acids. The CDR3, as DNA: TGTGCCAGCAGCTTCGGACAGCAAGAGACCCAGTACTTC. Translated: CASSFGQQETQYF.

This clonotype was observed a handful of times. This rearrangement joins TRBV7-9 to TRBJ1-2, with TRBD1 matching over 8 bases. This CDR3 has 17 residues. Germline V gene lookup returns CDR1 SEHNR and CDR2 FQNEAQ (reference sequence). J gave up 0 bases and V 5 bases, and 11 bases lay outside the gene matches. The CDR3 protein is CASSKPISGGPNYGYTF. As DNA, the CDR3 is TGTGCCAGCAGCAAACCGATCTCAGGGGGCCCTAACTATGGCTACACCTTC.

In its sample, this clonotype was seen many times. This rearrangement joins TRBV4-3 to TRBJ1-3; no firm D call. V was clipped by 5 bases and J by 0 bases, with 14 bases between them. This CDR3 has 16 residues. Germline CDR1 is LGHNA and CDR2 is YSLEER. The CDR3 DNA is TGCGCCAGCAGCTCAAGTCGAGGGTTCTCTGGAAACACCATATATTTT. It codes for CASSSSRGFSGNTIYF.

The gene calls are TRBV20-1 and TRBJ1-6; the D gene is possibly TRBD1 (5 bases). Germline CDR1 is DFQATT and CDR2 is SNEGSKA (reference sequence). V lost 3 bases and J 10 bases, leaving 16 bases between the germline ends. The CDR3 runs to 14 residues. The DNA of the CDR3 is TGCAGTGCTAGGCCCGGGAACGAGGGGTCACCCCTCCACTTT. Translating it yields CSARPGNEGSPLHF.

This clonotype was detected a few times. This sequence joins TRBV4-2 and TRBJ1-2; D may be TRBD1 (6 bases). Trimming removed 2 bases at V and 3 bases at J, with 13 bases between. Germline V gene data show CDR1 as LGHNA and CDR2 as YNFKEQ. The CDR3 length is 15 residues. This CDR3 is CASSQSSGEDYGYTF. The DNA of the CDR3 is TGTGCCAGCAGCCAATCCTCAGGGGAAGACTATGGCTACACCTTC.

This clonotype was found many times. The rearrangement links TRBV19 to TRBJ1-5; tentatively, D is TRBD1 (6 bases). The CDR3 contains 15 residues. The germline gives CDR1 LNHDA, CDR2 SQIVND (reference sequence). Trimming took off 2 bases at V and 5 bases at J, with 13 bases between the two ends. CDR3 in amino acids: CASSIQGHEDQPQHF. The DNA for the CDR3 is TGTGCCAGTAGTATACAGGGGCATGAGGATCAGCCCCAGCATTTT. Supplemented by reference TRBV19 and TRBJ1-5, the full variable domain reads DGGITQSPKYLFRKEGQNVTLSCEQNLNHDAMYWYRQDPGQGLRLIYYSQIVNDFQKGDIAEGYSVSREKKESFPLTVTSAQKNPTAFYLCASSIQGHEDQPQHFGDGTRLSIL.

This clonotype was seen a few times. The rearrangement links TRBV7-3 to TRBJ2-1; D gene ambiguous. The V end was cut by 2 bases, the J end by 5 bases, with 13 bases between. The CDR3 extends over 15 amino acids. Germline V gene data show CDR1 as SGHTA and CDR2 as FQGTGA. The CDR3 nucleotides are TGTGCCAGCAGCTTAGGGTTTGCTACTGACAATGAGCAGTTCTTC. Translated, it gives CASSLGFATDNEQFF.

This clonotype was seen repeatedly, ten times or more. V usage is TRBV20-1 and J usage is TRBJ2-7; D may be TRBD1 (6 bases). The CDR3 extends over 12 amino acids. Germline values: CDR1 DFQATT, CDR2 SNEGSKA (reference sequence). The CDR3, as DNA: TGCAGGGCAACAGGGTATAATTACGAGCAGTACTTC. Encoded protein: CRATGYNYEQYF.

This chain joins TRBV6-1 and TRBJ2-2; no clear D. The CDR3 runs 13 residues. Germline V gives CDR1 MNHNS, CDR2 SASEGT. The V gene lost 2 bases and the J gene lost 4 bases, with 5 bases spanning the gap. The CDR3 is CASSESVTGELFF. The CDR3 coding sequence is TGTGCCAGCAGTGAATCCGTCACCGGGGAGCTGTTTTTT.